The 29 T cell receptor beta chains given below trace back to one sample, sequenced in a study of PD-1 blockade in classical Hodgkin lymphoma. The time point: cycle 4 day 1 (C4D1), after 6 weeks of nivolumab. Each patient's relapse followed autologous stem cell transplantation, and brentuximab vedotin exposure varied. Clones were read by immunoSEQ multiplex PCR, and TCRdb kept only the in-frame ones, dropping some. The sample records under 130,000 clones, roughly 87% being singletons. The specimen comprised peripheral blood mononuclear cells (PBMCs), sampled before the fourth cycle of nivolumab. These receptors were obtained from a human donor with classical Hodgkin lymphoma.

As to this clone: This sample includes further DNA sequences coding for the same CDR3. The chain is built from TRBV29-1 and TRBJ2-3; 11 bases map to TRBD1. With V trimmed by 5 bases and J by 3 bases, 4 bases remained unmatched. There are 14 residues in the CDR3. Germline loops: CDR1 SQVTM, CDR2 ANQGSEA. CDR3: CSVSRDRGTDTQYF. The CDR3 DNA is TGCAGCGTTTCCCGGGACAGGGGGACAGATACGCAGTATTTT.

The chain is built from TRBV7-9 and TRBJ1-4, with D hard to call. The CDR3 consists of 15 residues. CDR1 is SEHNR and CDR2 is FQNEAQ in the germline V gene (reference sequence). V was clipped by 5 bases and J by 4 bases, with 14 bases between them. The DNA of the CDR3 is TGTGCCAGCAGCACCTACAGCGCAATTAATGAAAAACTGTTTTTT. This gives the protein CASSTYSAINEKLFF.

The gene calls are TRBV29-1 and TRBJ2-1; D unclear. This CDR3 spans 20 amino acids. The ends were cut back, 0 bases at V and 1 base at J, with 25 bases in the middle. From germline, CDR1 is SQVTM and CDR2 ANQGSEA. CDR3 DNA sequence: TGCAGCGTTGAAGAACGTTTATGGCAGGAGCCCTACCCTTCCTACAATGAGCAGTTCTTC. Encoded protein: CSVEERLWQEPYPSYNEQFF.

The chain carries TRBV7-9 and TRBJ2-3; D gene uncertain. Germline V gene data show CDR1 as SEHNR and CDR2 as FQNEAQ (reference sequence). The CDR3 has 17 residues. V lost 4 bases, J lost 1 base, and 18 bases lay in between. The chain's CDR3 is CASSSERGRSGTDTQYF. The CDR3 DNA reads TGTGCCAGCAGCTCCGAGCGCGGACGGAGCGGCACAGATACGCAGTATTTT.

This rearrangement joins TRBV11-2 to TRBJ1-1, with 10 nucleotides matching TRBD1. Trimming cost V 3 bases and J 10 bases; bases outside gene matches: 8. Germline values: CDR1 SGHAT, CDR2 FQNNGV. There are 14 residues in the CDR3. The CDR3: CASSFGTGEAGAFF. The CDR3 coding sequence is TGTGCCAGCAGCTTCGGGACAGGGGAAGCGGGAGCTTTCTTT. Based on the CDR3 plus reference TRBV11-2 and TRBJ1-1, the full variable domain is EAGVAQSPRYKIIEKRQSVAFWCNPISGHATLYWYQQILGQGPKLLIQFQNNGVVDDSQLPKDRFSAERLKGVDSTLKIQPAKLEDSAVYLCASSFGTGEAGAFFGQGTRLTVV.

The rearrangement uses TRBV7-2 and TRBJ2-1; unclear D gene. The V end was cut by 2 bases, the J end by 5 bases, with 10 bases between. CDR1 is SGHTA and CDR2 is FQGNSA in the germline V gene. This CDR3 contains 14 residues. The CDR3 DNA reads as TGTGCCAGCAGCTTAAGGCCTCCCAACAATGAGCAGTTCTTC. Amino acids: CASSLRPPNNEQFF.

V is TRBV5-1 and J is TRBJ1-2; perhaps TRBD1 as D (6 bases). The germline V and J ends were trimmed by 4 bases and 6 bases, with 19 bases remaining between them. The length of the CDR3 is 15 residues. Germline-derived CDR1 and CDR2 are SGHRS and YFSETQ. CDR3 nucleotide sequence: TGCGCCAGCAGCGCCCAGGGGTTGAAGGTAGATGGCTACACCTTC. Translation gives CASSAQGLKVDGYTF. Combining the CDR3 with reference TRBV5-1 and TRBJ1-2 gives the whole variable domain KAGVTQTPRYLIKTRGQQVTLSCSPISGHRSVSWYQQTPGQGLQFLFEYFSETQRNKGNFPGRFSGRQFSNSRSEMNVSTLELGDSALYLCASSAQGLKVDGYTFGSGTRLTVV.

The rearrangement links TRBV7-9 to TRBJ1-2; unclear D gene. The germline V and J ends were trimmed by 4 bases and 1 base, with 25 bases remaining between them. The CDR3 is 19 residues long. From germline, CDR1 is SEHNR and CDR2 FQNEAQ (reference sequence). The CDR3 DNA reads TGTGCCAGCAGCTCCCCAAAATGGACTGACGACGCCAGTAACTATGGCTACACCTTC. As protein: CASSSPKWTDDASNYGYTF.

V is TRBV6-5 and J is TRBJ1-3, with 7 bases fitting TRBD1. The CDR3 runs to 16 residues. CDR1 MNHEY and CDR2 SVGAGI come from the germline V gene. V dropped 4 bases and J dropped 0; count of bases not matched to a gene: 6. In DNA form, the CDR3 reads TGTGCCAGCAGTTCAGGGGGTGCCACCTCTGGAAACACCATATATTTT. As protein: CASSSGGATSGNTIYF.

The V call is TRBV11-2, the J call TRBJ2-7; no clear D gene. The V gene's germline CDR1 is SGHAT and CDR2 FQNNGV. Trimming took off 1 base at V and 5 bases at J, with 9 bases between the two ends. This CDR3 has 13 residues. CDR3 nucleotide sequence: TGTGCCAGCAGCTTAGTGGATTTCAACGAGCAGTACTTC. Its translation: CASSLVDFNEQYF.

The CDR3 is CASSQNRAGTYFQGYTF. CDR3 sequence (DNA): TGCGCCAGCAGCCAAAACCGCGCCGGGACATACTTTCAGGGCTACACCTTC. This chain links TRBV4-3 with TRBJ1-2; the D gene is possibly TRBD1 (6 bases). The CDR3 contains 17 residues. CDR1 is LGHNA and CDR2 is YSLEER in the germline V gene. V was cut by 2 bases and J by 8 bases, with 24 bases left in between.

The chain is built from TRBV19 and TRBJ1-5; 9 bases agree with TRBD1. V lost 4 bases to trimming and J lost 1 base; unmatched junction nucleotides: 8. Germline V gives CDR1 LNHDA, CDR2 SQIVND (reference sequence). This CDR3 spans 17 amino acids. The CDR3 bases are TGTGCCAGTAGTACCTACGGACAGGGGTCGAGCAATCAGCCCCAGCATTTT. This encodes CASSTYGQGSSNQPQHF.

CDR3 loop: CASSLAGGTSTDTQYF. In DNA, the CDR3 is TGTGCCAGCAGCTTAGCTGGGGGGACTAGCACAGATACGCAGTATTTT. This rearrangement joins TRBV7-9 to TRBJ2-3, with D tentatively TRBD2 (6 bases). Germline V gene data show CDR1 as SEHNR and CDR2 as FQNEAQ (reference sequence). The V end was cut by 0 bases, the J end by 0 bases, with 10 bases between. The CDR3 has 16 amino acids.

The V gene is TRBV5-8, the J gene TRBJ2-7; D could derive from TRBD1 or TRBD2 (5 bases each). The germline V gene has CDR1 SGHTS and CDR2 YDEGEE. V was shortened by 1 base and J by 1 base, with 12 bases between the two germline ends. The CDR3 length is 15 residues. Written as DNA, the CDR3 is TGTGCCAGCAGCTTGATGGGACCTCCGTCCTACGAGCAGTACTTC. Translated, it gives CASSLMGPPSYEQYF. The full variable domain, rest sourced from reference TRBV5-8 and TRBJ2-7, is EAGVTQSPTHLIKTRGQQATLRCSPISGHTSVYWYQQALGLGLQFLLWYDEGEERNRGNFPPRFSGRQFPNYSSELNVNALELEDSALYLCASSLMGPPSYEQYFGPGTRLTVT.

The V and J genes are TRBV9 and TRBJ2-5; D is ambiguous. The germline V gene encodes CDR1 SGDLS and CDR2 YYNGEE. This CDR3 region has 14 residues. V lost 4 bases and J lost 0, with 10 bases in between. CDR3 loop: CASSFRRDQETQYF. In nucleotides, the CDR3 is TGTGCCAGCAGCTTCCGCCGGGACCAAGAGACCCAGTACTTC.

This chain joins TRBV6-1 and TRBJ1-5; D uncertain. This CDR3 is built from 15 residues. CDR1 and CDR2 from the germline V gene are MNHNS and SASEGT. V lost 0 bases and J 6 bases, leaving 12 bases between the germline ends. In nucleotides, the CDR3 is TGTGCCAGCAGTGAAGCGACTTCGGCGGCTCAGCCCCAGCATTTT. It encodes CASSEATSAAQPQHF.

This rearrangement joins TRBV2 to TRBJ2-7; 9 bases line up with TRBD1. Losses at the gene ends were 7 bases for V and 4 bases for J; bases not matched to a gene: 2. This CDR3 comprises 12 residues. Germline V gene sequence: CDR1 SNHLY, CDR2 FYNNEI. As DNA, the CDR3 is TGTGCCAGCAAGGGGACAGGGTACGAGCAGTACTTC. Its translation: CASKGTGYEQYF.

As for this clone: Mismatch with germline at one junction end may stem from a read error. This rearrangement joins TRBV30 to TRBJ2-7, with a possible D match to TRBD2 (6 bases). The CDR3 has 11 residues. The germline CDR1 and CDR2 sequences are GTSNPN and SVGIG (reference sequence). CDR3 DNA: TGTGCCTGGACTGTGGCCGGGACTCCACTGTTC. Translation gives CAWTVAGTPLF.

J is TRBJ1-1 and V is TRBV7-6, with D possibly being TRBD1 (5 bases). CDR1 SGHVS and CDR2 FNYEAQ come from the germline V gene. The CDR3 runs to 13 residues. CDR3 residues: CAAAKGPNTEAFF. The CDR3 region has the DNA TGTGCGGCGGCGAAGGGACCGAACACTGAAGCTTTCTTT.

The chain carries TRBV27 and TRBJ2-3, with a possible D match to TRBD2 (5 bases). Germline assignment: CDR1 MNHEY and CDR2 SMNVEV (reference sequence). This CDR3 contains 13 residues. With 2 bases removed from V and 2 bases from J, the gap between germline ends came to 5 bases. The CDR3 reads CASSLGLTDTQYF. In DNA form, the CDR3 reads TGTGCCAGCAGTTTAGGACTCACAGATACGCAGTATTTT.

The V gene is TRBV5-6, the J gene TRBJ1-1; D is possibly TRBD1 (5 bases). CDR3 length: 15 residues. V lost 2 bases and J lost 0, with 11 bases in between. Germline-derived CDR1 and CDR2 are SGHDT and YYEEEE. CDR3 loop: CASSFGGGVNTEAFF. The CDR3 DNA is TGTGCCAGCAGCTTCGGCGGAGGGGTGAACACTGAAGCTTTCTTT.

The chain links TRBV5-1 to TRBJ2-1, with 12 bases lining up with TRBD2. Germline assignment: CDR1 SGHRS and CDR2 YFSETQ. This CDR3 has 20 amino acids. Trimming at V came to 3 bases and at J to 0 bases, leaving 13 bases not matched to a gene. Here the CDR3 reads CASSSGLAGNKVSSYNEQFF. The CDR3 coding sequence is TGCGCCAGCAGCTCGGGACTAGCGGGTAACAAAGTCAGCTCCTACAATGAGCAGTTCTTC.

The chain employs TRBV19 and TRBJ2-1; D is ambiguous. Germline V gene data show CDR1 as LNHDA and CDR2 as SQIVND (reference sequence). V was shortened by 1 base and J by 1 base, with 8 bases between the two germline ends. The CDR3 is 15 residues long. This chain's CDR3 is CASSIAAISYNEQFF. The DNA for the CDR3 is TGTGCCAGTAGTATAGCGGCAATATCCTACAATGAGCAGTTCTTC.

The chain joins TRBV7-9 to TRBJ2-2, with 8 bases fitting TRBD2. Losses at the gene ends were 3 bases for V and 7 bases for J; bases not matched to a gene: 13. Germline CDR1 SEHNR, CDR2 FQNEAQ (reference sequence). The CDR3 consists of 17 residues. The CDR3 is CASSFALAGIAGGELFF. CDR3 sequence (DNA): TGTGCCAGCAGCTTTGCCCTAGCGGGTATAGCGGGCGGGGAGCTGTTTTTT.

The chain links TRBV10-2 to TRBJ1-4; D is ambiguous. This CDR3 region has 14 residues. The germline gives CDR1 WSHSY, CDR2 SAAADI. Trimming stripped 7 bases from V and 7 bases from J, with 16 bases between. CDR3 sequence (DNA): TGCGCCAGCACCGAGTCTTCTATGGGTGAAAAACTGTTTTTT. This gives the protein CASTESSMGEKLFF.

The CDR3 bases are TGTGCCAGCAGTTTACGGGCTAGACATCAGAACTATGGCTACACCTTC. Translating gives CASSLRARHQNYGYTF. The chain has TRBV28 and TRBJ1-2; D is unresolved. The V end was cut by 2 bases, the J end by 2 bases, with 15 bases between. Looked up from germline, CDR1 is MDHEN and CDR2 is SYDVKM. The CDR3 has 16 residues.

The chain joins TRBV27 to TRBJ1-2, with 7 nucleotides matching TRBD1. The CDR3 covers 15 residues. Germline loops: CDR1 MNHEY, CDR2 SMNVEV (reference sequence). J lost 4 bases, V lost 4 bases, and 9 bases had no gene match. The DNA for the CDR3 is TGTGCCAGCAGTTCTTGGACAGGTAGTCTCTATGGCTACACCTTC. The encoded protein is CASSSWTGSLYGYTF.

The chain has TRBV10-3 and TRBJ2-7, with TRBD1 matching 7 bases. This CDR3 contains 12 residues. From germline, CDR1 is ENHRY and CDR2 SYGVKD. V trimming: 11 bases; J trimming: 1 base; junction bases outside the gene matches: 5. The CDR3 bases are TGTGCCGTGGCGACAGGGTCCTACGAGCAGTACTTC. Protein: CAVATGSYEQYF.

The gene calls are TRBV19 and TRBJ1-5; a possible D gene is TRBD1 (6 bases). Germline-derived CDR1 and CDR2 are LNHDA and SQIVND (reference sequence). The CDR3 is 14 amino acids. Trimming removed 9 bases at V and 6 bases at J, with 18 bases between. CDR3 amino acids: CASSYTGSSQPQHF. CDR3 sequence (DNA): TGTGCCAGCAGTTATACAGGGTCTTCTCAGCCCCAGCATTTT. Filled out from reference TRBV19 and TRBJ1-5, the complete variable domain reads DGGITQSPKYLFRKEGQNVTLSCEQNLNHDAMYWYRQDPGQGLRLIYYSQIVNDFQKGDIAEGYSVSREKKESFPLTVTSAQKNPTAFYLCASSYTGSSQPQHFGDGTRLSIL.